This passage covers 27 T cell receptor beta chains from one sample sequenced in a study of STAT3 mutations in large granular lymphocyte leukemia. Study results and caveats: Every T-cell large granular lymphocyte leukemia patient had at least one immunodominant TCR beta clonotype.

The repertoire was sequenced with immunoSEQ multiplex PCR; TCRdb's copy has only in-frame clones and lacks some. The sample carries 30,000 to 45,000 clones, over 75% recorded once. What these receptors recognize is not known. The sequenced sample was PBMCs. These TCRs come from a human donor with T large granular lymphocyte leukemia. Some clones in this sample may be carry-over from other donors' samples.

Turning to this clone: The sample contains more than one DNA sequence encoding this CDR3. V is TRBV5-4 and J is TRBJ1-1; weak D call: TRBD1 (6 bases). This CDR3 has 14 residues. V gave up 0 bases and J gave up 1 base, with 7 bases separating them. Germline lookup yields CDR1 SGHNT and CDR2 YYREEE (reference sequence). CDR3 sequence reads: CASSLGQANTEAFF. In DNA form, the CDR3 reads TGTGCCAGCAGCTTGGGACAGGCGAACACTGAAGCTTTCTTT. The variable domain in full, completed from reference TRBV5-4 and TRBJ1-1, reads ETGVTQSPTHLIKTRGQQVTLRCSSQSGHNTVSWYQQALGQGPQFIFQYYREEENGRGNFPPRFSGLQFPNYSSELNVNALELDDSALYLCASSLGQANTEAFFGQGTRLTVV.

The CDR3 region has the DNA TGTGCCAGCAGTTCCCAGCGACAGGGCCACGAGCAGTACGTC. Protein sequence: CASSSQRQGHEQYV. The rearrangement joins TRBV6-5 to TRBJ2-7; 7 nucleotides match TRBD1. CDR1 MNHEY and CDR2 SVGAGI come from the germline V gene. The CDR3 has 14 amino acids. J lost 5 bases, V lost 4 bases, and 8 bases had no gene match.

V usage is TRBV27 and J usage is TRBJ2-7, with 8 bases identical to TRBD1. This CDR3 spans 14 amino acids. CDR1 is MNHEY and CDR2 is SMNVEV in the germline V gene (reference sequence). After removal of 6 bases from V and 3 bases from J, the junction contained 7 bases not matched to a gene. CDR3 in DNA: TGTGCCAGCAGCCCCGGGACAGGCCACTACGAGCAGTACGTC. Translating gives CASSPGTGHYEQYV.

The chain carries TRBV28 and TRBJ2-5, with TRBD2 identical over 8 bases. Germline loops: CDR1 MDHEN, CDR2 SYDVKM. J lost 5 bases, V lost 6 bases, and 8 bases had no gene match. The CDR3 contains 14 residues. This CDR3 is CASSPGTSWETQYF. The CDR3 DNA sequence: TGTGCCAGCAGCCCAGGGACTAGTTGGGAGACCCAGTACTTC.

The chain links TRBV19 to TRBJ1-3; D unclear. CDR1 and CDR2 (germline): LNHDA, SQIVND (reference sequence). The CDR3 runs 15 residues. Trimming removed 10 bases at V and 0 bases at J, with 16 bases between. CDR3 DNA: TGTGCCACCCTCCCGGCGCGGAGCTCTGGAAACACCATATATTTT. This translates into CATLPARSSGNTIYF.

The chain is built from TRBV19 and TRBJ2-7; D uncertain. Trimming pared 0 bases from V and 5 bases from J, leaving 14 bases between. Germline CDR1 is LNHDA and CDR2 is SQIVND (reference sequence). The CDR3 length is 15 residues. The DNA of the CDR3 is TGTGCCAGTAGTATAGATGGTCGGTTCTACAACGAGCAGTACTTC. Encoded protein: CASSIDGRFYNEQYF.

CDR3 sequence reads: CASSATSADTQYF. CDR3 in DNA: TGCGCCAGCAGCGCTACTAGCGCAGATACGCAGTATTTT. The gene calls are TRBV5-1 and TRBJ2-3, with 7 bases fitting TRBD2. The CDR3 covers 13 residues. Germline loops: CDR1 SGHRS, CDR2 YFSETQ. Trimming removed 4 bases from V and 4 bases from J; junction bases left unmatched: 3.

The rearrangement links TRBV28 to TRBJ1-5, with D perhaps matching TRBD1 (6 bases). This CDR3 contains 16 residues. Trimming stripped 6 bases from V and 2 bases from J, with 17 bases between. Germline CDR1 is MDHEN and CDR2 is SYDVKM. The CDR3 DNA follows: TGTGCCAGCAGCCCTATCCTAAGGGGGGGCAATCAGCCCCAGCATTTT. Translation gives CASSPILRGGNQPQHF. The variable domain in full, with the rest retrieved from reference TRBV28 and TRBJ1-5, is DVKVTQSSRYLVKRTGEKVFLECVQDMDHENMFWYRQDPGLGLRLIYFSYDVKMKEKGDIPEGYSVSREKKERFSLILESASTNQTSMYLCASSPILRGGNQPQHFGDGTRLSIL.

This clone turned up a few times. The CDR3 nucleotides are TGTGCCAGCAGTCGTGATCTTGGACGGCATGAGCAGTTCTTC. Protein product: CASSRDLGRHEQFF. The chain uses TRBV13 and TRBJ2-1; unclear D gene. With 6 bases removed from V and 8 bases from J, the gap between germline ends came to 17 bases. The V gene's germline CDR1 is PRHDT and CDR2 FYEKMQ (reference sequence). This CDR3 is built from 14 residues.

This chain links TRBV18 with TRBJ2-5, with 10 bases aligning to TRBD1. Losses at the gene ends were 5 bases for V and 4 bases for J; bases not matched to a gene: 4. The CDR3 covers 14 residues. Germline CDR1 reads KGHSH; CDR2 reads LQKENI. DNA for the CDR3: TGTGCCAGCTCATCCCGGACAGGGGGAGAGACCCAGTACTTC. It translates to CASSSRTGGETQYF.

This clone has only a few counts. This chain joins TRBV2 and TRBJ1-3, with TRBD1 as a possible D gene (6 bases). The CDR3 loop spans 13 amino acids. Trimming pared 9 bases from V and 6 bases from J, leaving 15 bases between. Germline CDR1 reads SNHLY; CDR2 reads FYNNEI. CDR3 region: CARMGRGQNTIYF. The CDR3 coding sequence is TGTGCCAGGATGGGCAGGGGTCAAAACACCATATATTTT. The full variable domain, with the rest looked up from reference TRBV2 and TRBJ1-3, is EPEVTQTPSHQVTQMGQEVILRCVPISNHLYFYWYRQILGQKVEFLVSFYNNEISEKSEIFDDQFSVERPDGSNFTLKIRSTKLEDSAMYFCARMGRGQNTIYFGEGSWLTVV.

V usage is TRBV20-1 and J usage is TRBJ2-1; D is unresolved. The CDR3 totals 11 residues. Germline assignment: CDR1 DFQATT and CDR2 SNEGSKA (reference sequence). Trimming took off 3 bases at V and 3 bases at J, with 3 bases between the two ends. Here the CDR3 DNA reads TGCAGTGCTAGTGGCTACAATGAGCAGTTCTTC. Amino acid sequence: CSASGYNEQFF.

This sequence joins TRBV15 and TRBJ1-5; no clear D gene. CDR1 and CDR2 (germline): LNHNV, YYDKDF (reference sequence). CDR3 length: 17 residues. The V end was cut by 2 bases, the J end by 5 bases, with 19 bases between. DNA for the CDR3: TGTGCCACCAGCAGACGATTTGCCCCCGGGAGTTATCAGCCCCAGCATTTT. Amino acids: CATSRRFAPGSYQPQHF.

CDR3 amino acids: CASSPPTGTRVANEQFF. The CDR3 coding sequence is TGTGCCAGCAGCCCCCCCACCGGGACTAGGGTTGCCAATGAGCAGTTCTTC. V and J are TRBV7-9 and TRBJ2-1; 8 nucleotides align to TRBD2. Germline values: CDR1 SEHNR, CDR2 FQNEAQ (reference sequence). CDR3 size: 17 residues. Trimming cost V 5 bases and J 6 bases; bases outside gene matches: 15.

The gene calls are TRBV5-1 and TRBJ1-2, with 8 bases fitting TRBD1. After removal of 4 bases from V and 8 bases from J, the junction contained 10 bases not matched to a gene. Looked up from germline, CDR1 is SGHRS and CDR2 is YFSETQ. The CDR3 runs 14 residues. The CDR3 DNA sequence: TGCGCCAGCAGCCCTGGACAGGGAATGAGCGGCTACACCTTC. Encoded protein: CASSPGQGMSGYTF.

This clone was observed once. The gene calls are TRBV28 and TRBJ2-5; D call uncertain. V shed 2 bases and J shed 5 bases, with 12 bases lying between them. CDR1 and CDR2 (germline): MDHEN, SYDVKM. The CDR3 runs to 14 residues. The DNA of the CDR3 is TGTGCCAGCAGTTTACAGGTGTCTGGGGAGACCCAGTACTTC. This codes for CASSLQVSGETQYF. The variable domain in full, with the rest retrieved from reference TRBV28 and TRBJ2-5, is DVKVTQSSRYLVKRTGEKVFLECVQDMDHENMFWYRQDPGLGLRLIYFSYDVKMKEKGDIPEGYSVSREKKERFSLILESASTNQTSMYLCASSLQVSGETQYFGPGTRLLVL.

This clone was observed a single time. The chain is built from TRBV6-6 and TRBJ1-1; unclear D gene. Germline lookup yields CDR1 MNHNY and CDR2 SVGAGI (reference sequence). V shed 2 bases and J shed 7 bases, with 8 bases lying between them. The CDR3 covers 12 residues. This chain's CDR3 is CASSYQDGEAFF. CDR3 DNA: TGTGCCAGCAGTTACCAGGACGGTGAAGCTTTCTTT.

The chain carries TRBV18 and TRBJ2-5; D is uncertain. Germline V CDR1 and CDR2: KGHSH, LQKENI. This CDR3 has 11 residues. V was cut by 6 bases and J by 5 bases, with 7 bases left in between. Here the CDR3 DNA reads TGTGCCAGCTCCCCAAGTGAGACCCAGTACTTC. Its protein product is CASSPSETQYF.

This rearrangement joins TRBV5-1 to TRBJ1-1, with 8 bases fitting TRBD1. The ends lost 3 bases at V and 2 bases at J; junction bases unmatched: 15. This CDR3 contains 18 residues. Germline V lookup: CDR1 SGHRS, CDR2 YFSETQ. CDR3 DNA sequence: TGCGCCAGCAGCTCGACAGGGGACCCGTCGAACTCCAACACTGAAGCTTTCTTT. It specifies CASSSTGDPSNSNTEAFF.

This sequence joins TRBV5-1 and TRBJ2-7; tentatively, D is TRBD2 (5 bases). This CDR3 has 15 amino acids. The ends were cut back, 4 bases at V and 0 bases at J, with 14 bases in the middle. Germline lookup yields CDR1 SGHRS and CDR2 YFSETQ. The CDR3 loop is CASSSGASSSYEQYF. Written as DNA, the CDR3 is TGCGCCAGCAGCAGCGGAGCCTCCAGCTCCTACGAGCAGTACTTC.

The CDR3 DNA follows: TGCAGCGTTGAAGGCAGGGGGCAAAGTGAAGCTTTCTTT. Its protein is CSVEGRGQSEAFF. The genes are TRBV29-1 and TRBJ1-1; TRBD1 matches at 8 bases. Germline V gene lookup returns CDR1 SQVTM and CDR2 ANQGSEA. This CDR3 comprises 13 residues. Germline trimming cut 1 base from V and 7 bases from J; bases unmatched to any gene: 5.

CDR3 in amino acids: CASSPSPGINQPQHF. CDR3 sequence (DNA): TGCGCCAGCAGCCCTTCCCCAGGGATCAATCAGCCCCAGCATTTT. This chain uses TRBV5-1 with TRBJ1-5; a weak D match, TRBD1 (5 bases). CDR1 SGHRS and CDR2 YFSETQ come from the germline V gene. V lost 4 bases and J lost 3, with 14 bases in between. This CDR3 has 15 amino acids.

The chain has TRBV25-1 and TRBJ2-5; D not resolved. Per germline, CDR1 MGHDK and CDR2 SYGVNS. This CDR3 region has 13 residues. V lost 2 bases to trimming and J lost 5 bases, with 9 bases between them. CDR3 protein: CASSEMDKETQYF. The CDR3 coding sequence is TGTGCCAGCAGTGAAATGGATAAGGAGACCCAGTACTTC.

The chain employs TRBV7-9 and TRBJ2-3, with D perhaps assigned TRBD1 or TRBD2 (5 bases each). Between the trimmed V and J ends, which lost 3 bases and 0 bases, there was a span of 7 bases. This CDR3 contains 14 residues. Germline loops: CDR1 SEHNR, CDR2 FQNEAQ (reference sequence). The CDR3 bases are TGTGCCAGCAGCTTCAGGGAGAGCACAGATACGCAGTATTTT. Its protein is CASSFRESTDTQYF. Using reference TRBV7-9 and TRBJ2-3 for the parts outside the CDR3, the full variable domain is DTGVSQNPRHKITKRGQNVTFRCDPISEHNRLYWYRQTLGQGPEFLTYFQNEAQLEKSRLLSDRFSAERPKGSFSTLEIQRTEQGDSAMYLCASSFRESTDTQYFGPGTRLTVL.

The chain links TRBV4-3 to TRBJ1-1, with a weak D call TRBD1 (6 bases). There are 14 residues in the CDR3. CDR1 is LGHNA and CDR2 is YSLEER in the germline V gene. With 7 bases removed from V and 6 bases from J, the gap between germline ends came to 18 bases. CDR3 nucleotide sequence: TGCGCCAGCAAAGCCGGGACAAGCTCTTCTGAAGCTTTCTTT. The encoded protein is CASKAGTSSSEAFF.

Here the CDR3 reads CATGTGSNQPQHF. CDR3 bases: TGTGCCACAGGGACGGGTAGCAATCAGCCCCAGCATTTT. The chain joins TRBV6-5 to TRBJ1-5, with D possibly matching TRBD1 (5 bases). Germline-derived CDR1 and CDR2 are MNHEY and SVGAGI. V was trimmed by 10 bases and J by 0 bases, leaving 10 bases between them. The length of the CDR3 is 13 residues.

J is TRBJ1-2 and V is TRBV2; D is unresolved. Trimming pared 6 bases from V and 0 bases from J, leaving 14 bases between. Germline CDR1 SNHLY, CDR2 FYNNEI. The CDR3 spans 15 residues. The chain's CDR3 is CASRLTINPNYGYTF. In DNA, the CDR3 is TGTGCCAGCAGACTCACAATAAACCCTAACTATGGCTACACCTTC. The whole variable domain, filled in from reference TRBV2 and TRBJ1-2, reads EPEVTQTPSHQVTQMGQEVILRCVPISNHLYFYWYRQILGQKVEFLVSFYNNEISEKSEIFDDQFSVERPDGSNFTLKIRSTKLEDSAMYFCASRLTINPNYGYTFGSGTRLTVV.